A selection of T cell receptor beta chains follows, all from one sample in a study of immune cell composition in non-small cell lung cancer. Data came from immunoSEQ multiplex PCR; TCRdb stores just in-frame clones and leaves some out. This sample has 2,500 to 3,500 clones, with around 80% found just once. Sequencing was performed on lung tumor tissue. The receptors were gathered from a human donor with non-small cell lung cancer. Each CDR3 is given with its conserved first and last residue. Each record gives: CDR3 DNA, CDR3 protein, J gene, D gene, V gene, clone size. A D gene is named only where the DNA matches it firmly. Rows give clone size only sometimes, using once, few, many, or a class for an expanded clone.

TGTGCCAGCAGCCAAGATTCAGGGGGAAAAGCCAAAAACATTCAGTACTTC CASSQDSGGKAKNIQYF TRBJ2-4 TRBD1 TRBV4-2 NA
TGTGCCAGCGCGACAGGGATGGCTAATGAAAAACTGTTTTTT CASATGMANEKLFF TRBJ1-4 TRBD1 TRBV27 few
TGTGCCAGCAGCCGAACCGGGACTAGCGGGGGGGACATTCAGTACTTC CASSRTGTSGGDIQYF TRBJ2-4 TRBD2 TRBV4-2 NA
TGTGCCAGCATTGTGGGACAGGGAGGCCAGCCCCAGCATTTT CASIVGQGGQPQHF TRBJ1-5 TRBD1 TRBV28 NA
TGTGCCAGCAGTAAGGGGGACAGAGGGAACACTGAAGCTTTCTTT CASSKGDRGNTEAFF TRBJ1-1 TRBD1 TRBV6-5 NA
TGTGCCAGCAGCCAGTTCCGACAGGGGATACAGCCCCAGCATTTT CASSQFRQGIQPQHF TRBJ1-5 TRBD1 TRBV4-2 once
TGCGCCAGCAGTCTCCAGATACAAGAGACCCAGTACTTC CASSLQIQETQYF TRBJ2-5 NA TRBV5-1 few
TGTGCCAGCAGCCCACAGGGGAAATTAGGCAATGAGCAGTTCTTC CASSPQGKLGNEQFF TRBJ2-1 TRBD1 TRBV7-3 NA
TGTGCCAGTAGTATAGTCGCGGACAGAGACTATGGCTACACCTTC CASSIVADRDYGYTF TRBJ1-2 NA TRBV19 NA
TGTGCCAGCAGCTTAGATAAGACAGGATCAAATGAGCAGTTCTTC CASSLDKTGSNEQFF TRBJ2-1 NA TRBV7-9 NA
TGTGCCAGCAGCTTAGATAGCGGAAACACCATATATTTT CASSLDSGNTIYF TRBJ1-3 NA TRBV7-2 NA
TGTGCCAGCAGCCCCCAACAGGGGACGGAGACCCAGTACTTC CASSPQQGTETQYF TRBJ2-5 TRBD1 TRBV7-9 few
TGTGCCAGCAGTCAAACGACAGGGTACCACGAGCAGTACTTC CASSQTTGYHEQYF TRBJ2-7 TRBD1 TRBV6-6 once
TGTGCTAGCAGCTTAGATTCGGGGGGCACGAACACCGGGGAGCTGTTTTTT CASSLDSGGTNTGELFF TRBJ2-2 NA TRBV7-7 NA
TGTGCCAGCAGTTACAACAGGGGGCTTTCCTACGAGCAGTACTTC CASSYNRGLSYEQYF TRBJ2-7 TRBD1 TRBV6-5 NA
TGTGCCAGCAGCGACAGCAGGGGGCCCCGGTACTTC CASSDSRGPRYF TRBJ2-7 TRBD1 TRBV7-9 few
TGTGCCAGCAGCGGTACACGCGGAACTAATGAAAAACTGTTTTTT CASSGTRGTNEKLFF TRBJ1-4 NA TRBV5-4 NA
TGTGCCAGCAGTTATTCACAGGGAGACGCAGCTTTCTTT CASSYSQGDAAFF TRBJ1-1 NA TRBV6-5 NA
TGTGCCAGCAGTACAGACAGGGTTCAGGGTTGGGAAAAACTGTTTTTT CASSTDRVQGWEKLFF TRBJ1-4 TRBD1 TRBV2 NA
TGTGCCAGCAGTTTATACTCTTGGGGCAGCAAAACGAATGGCTACACCTTC CASSLYSWGSKTNGYTF TRBJ1-2 NA TRBV28 NA
TGTGCCAGCAGCGCTAGAGCGCCACAAAGTCGGGCCAACGTCCTGACTTTC CASSARAPQSRANVLTF TRBJ2-6 NA TRBV7-7 NA
TGTGCCAGCTCACCAGAGACAGGAGAGACCCAGTACTTC CASSPETGETQYF TRBJ2-5 NA TRBV18 NA
TGTGCCAGCAGCTCCTTAGGCGGGGGCCATAAGGAGAGGACGCAGTATTTT CASSSLGGGHKERTQYF TRBJ2-3 NA TRBV7-9 NA
TGTGCCAGCAGCCCGAAGCGGGGGGCACCTCACCAAGAGACCCAGTACTTC CASSPKRGAPHQETQYF TRBJ2-5 TRBD2 TRBV7-2 NA
TGTGCCTGGCTTAGGAAACAGGGGAGCGAGCAGTACTTC CAWLRKQGSEQYF TRBJ2-7 TRBD1 TRBV30 NA
TGTGCCAGCAGTAGACAGCCAACTTCCTCCTACGAGCAGTACTTC CASSRQPTSSYEQYF TRBJ2-7 NA TRBV28 once
TGTGCCAGCAGACCTACAGGGGGCTATGGCTACACCTTC CASRPTGGYGYTF TRBJ1-2 TRBD1 TRBV7-9 NA
TGTGCCAGCAGCTTATGGCGGGATCAGCCCCAGCATTTT CASSLWRDQPQHF TRBJ1-5 NA TRBV11-3 NA
TGTGCCAGCAGCTTCACTGGGCAGGGTGGAAACACCATATATTTT CASSFTGQGGNTIYF TRBJ1-3 NA TRBV5-6 NA
TGTGCCAGCAGCTATGGGGGGTTTAGCAATCAGCCCCAGCATTTT CASSYGGFSNQPQHF TRBJ1-5 NA TRBV5-6 NA
TGTGCCAGCAGCTTAGGGACAGGGGGTACTAATGAAAAACTGTTTTTT CASSLGTGGTNEKLFF TRBJ1-4 TRBD1 TRBV7-2 NA
TGTGCCAGCAGCCCGACCAGGGCTAATTCACCCCTCCACTTT CASSPTRANSPLHF TRBJ1-6 NA TRBV13 NA
TGTGCCAGCAGCTTAGGCGGGGGCACCGGGGAGCTGTTTTTT CASSLGGGTGELFF TRBJ2-2 TRBD2 TRBV11-3 NA
TGTGCCAGCTCACCACCACAGGGAGCCGGAGTAGAGACCCAGTACTTC CASSPPQGAGVETQYF TRBJ2-5 NA TRBV18 few
TGTGCCAGCAGTTCGGGACTCTACACCGGGGAGCTGTTTTTT CASSSGLYTGELFF TRBJ2-2 NA TRBV28 NA
TGTGCCAGCACCAAGGGGGCTGGGGCCAACGTCCTGACTTTC CASTKGAGANVLTF TRBJ2-6 NA TRBV6-5 NA
TGTGCCAGCAGTTACCACCAAACAGGGGCCCCCTACGAGCAGTACTTC CASSYHQTGAPYEQYF TRBJ2-7 TRBD1 TRBV6-5 NA
TGTGCCAGCAGCTTGGAACTAGCGGGGGGGCGAGAGACCCAGTACTTC CASSLELAGGRETQYF TRBJ2-5 TRBD2 TRBV5-5 NA
TGTGCCAGCAGTCGAGGCGGGGGGACCTACAATGAGCAGTTCTTC CASSRGGGTYNEQFF TRBJ2-1 TRBD2 TRBV7-9 NA
TGTGCCAGCAGTGCTACCGCGAACTATGGCTACACCTTC CASSATANYGYTF TRBJ1-2 NA TRBV6-5 NA
TGTGCCAGCAGTTCTAACACCGGGGAGCTGTTTTTT CASSSNTGELFF TRBJ2-2 NA TRBV6-4 NA
TGTGCCAGCAGCCCCGGGGGTCTCGACACTGAAGCTTTCTTT CASSPGGLDTEAFF TRBJ1-1 NA TRBV7-9 NA
TGTGCCAGCAGTTTACCAGGGGCTGGTTACGAGCAGTACTTC CASSLPGAGYEQYF TRBJ2-7 NA TRBV28 NA
TGTGCCAGCAGCTTAAGGGGGCAGAACACCGGGGAGCTGTTTTTT CASSLRGQNTGELFF TRBJ2-2 TRBD1 TRBV7-9 NA
TGTGCCAGCAGCCCGACCGGGGGGTATAGCACAGATACGCAGTATTTT CASSPTGGYSTDTQYF TRBJ2-3 TRBD2 TRBV9 NA
TGTGCCTGGAGTGCCGGGACAGCTTTCTACGAGCAGTACTTC CAWSAGTAFYEQYF TRBJ2-7 TRBD1 TRBV30 NA
TGTGCCAGCAGTTATGAAGGGGGGGCTAACTATGGCTACACCTTC CASSYEGGANYGYTF TRBJ1-2 NA TRBV6-5 NA
TGTGCCAGCAGTTCGGGACAGTTTAGTGGGGGCTACACCTTC CASSSGQFSGGYTF TRBJ1-2 TRBD1 TRBV6-5 NA
TGTGCCAGCAGTTTAGGAGGGAGCGGGGGGTCATACAATGAGCAGTTCTTC CASSLGGSGGSYNEQFF TRBJ2-1 TRBD2 TRBV27 NA
TGTGCCAGCAGACGCCAGGGAAAAGAGACCCAGTACTTC CASRRQGKETQYF TRBJ2-5 NA TRBV6-5 NA
TGTGCCAGCAGCTTGCAGGCTAATGAAAAACTGTTTTTT CASSLQANEKLFF TRBJ1-4 NA TRBV5-4 NA
TGTGCCAGCAGCCCCCGGACAGTGAGCTACAATGAGCAGTTCTTC CASSPRTVSYNEQFF TRBJ2-1 NA TRBV11-3 NA
TGTGCCAGCAGCGTAGTAGGGGGGACAGGGGGCACAGATACGCAGTATTTT CASSVVGGTGGTDTQYF TRBJ2-3 TRBD1 TRBV9 once
TGTGCCAGCAGCTGGAGATTTTTTCAGGAAGCTTTCTTT CASSWRFFQEAFF TRBJ1-1 NA TRBV5-6 NA
TGTGCCAGCAGCTTGGGCGGCTCAGCGGGGGGAGCAGATACGCAGTATTTT CASSLGGSAGGADTQYF TRBJ2-3 TRBD2 TRBV5-5 NA
TGTGCCAGCAGCTCGAATGGGGGACTAGCGATGGTGGTCGGGGAGCTGTTTTTT CASSSNGGLAMVVGELFF TRBJ2-2 TRBD2 TRBV7-2 NA
TGTGCCAGCAACGGAGGACAGAAAAGATATGGCTACACCTTC CASNGGQKRYGYTF TRBJ1-2 NA TRBV5-6 NA
TGTGCCAGCAGACACAGGGAAGGCGATCAGCCCCAGCATTTT CASRHREGDQPQHF TRBJ1-5 NA TRBV2 NA
TGTGCCAGCAGCTGGGAGGTTAGGCTAGCGGGGCACGGTGAGCAGTTCTTC CASSWEVRLAGHGEQFF TRBJ2-1 TRBD2 TRBV5-4 NA
TGTGCCAGCAGCGACGGACAGGGCGTCGTATTC CASSDGQGVVF TRBJ1-2 TRBD1 TRBV7-3 NA